This T cell receptor beta chain is drawn from a study of T cell responses to AZD1222 COVID-19 vaccine. This clone was recorded only once. The table came from immunoSEQ multiplex PCR; TCRdb's copy has only in-frame clones and leaves some out. The sample holds approximately 65,000 clones, 88% seen once. This CDR3 is 14 amino acids long. The V gene's germline CDR1 is GTSNPN and CDR2 SVGIG (reference sequence). V was trimmed by 0 bases and J by 3 bases, leaving 12 bases between them. The chain has TRBV30 and TRBJ2-7, with D possibly TRBD1 on 5 matching bases. The receptor was derived from an adult in good health. The source was peripheral blood, collected on day 0 of AZD1222 vaccination. This CDR3 reads CAWSVRAGYYEQYF. CDR3 DNA: TGTGCCTGGAGTGTAAGGGCAGGGTACTACGAGCAGTACTTC.